This TCR beta chain was sequenced in a study of cytomegalovirus exposure and HLA in healthy donors. As for the study in general: The approximately 710 first-cohort repertoires and the 130 or so validation repertoires shared the same platform, a later analysis reported.

Only in-frame clones appear in the TCRdb table, and some are missing; sequencing was by immunoSEQ multiplex PCR. The sample gives more than 90,000 clones, approximately 90% of which show up once; 4.4% is in the top ten. The study drew the donors from its approximately 120-subject validation cohort, separate from the 666-subject first cohort. V was pared by 4 bases and J by 7 bases, with 9 bases of the junction left unmatched. Germline CDR1 is MNHEY and CDR2 is SVGAGI. The CDR3 totals 15 residues. This TCR was sampled from a man younger than 35 in good health and CMV-seropositive. V and J are TRBV6-5 and TRBJ1-2, with 10 bases identical to TRBD1. The sample consisted of PBMCs. The CDR3 is CASSSYRDRGFGYTF. DNA for the CDR3: TGTGCCAGCAGTTCTTACCGGGACAGGGGATTTGGCTACACCTTC.